Listed here is a single TCR beta chain. As yet, its antigen is unknown. The V gene lost 1 base and the J gene lost 4 bases, with 15 bases spanning the gap. This CDR3 has 16 residues. Germline lookup yields CDR1 SGHDT and CDR2 YYEEEE. In the PCR, 60 Vbeta and 13 Jbeta primers were used. Only in-frame clones appear in the TCRdb table, and some are missing; sequencing was by immunoSEQ multiplex PCR. The sample totals some 120,000 clones. The sample originates from a study of cytomegalovirus exposure and HLA in healthy donors. Study results and caveats: TCR beta V- and J-gene trimming was later associated with a missense DCLRE1C variant. An analysis was carried out later, and it reportedly showed fewer N-insertions in an Asian-associated ancestry cluster than the 666-donor mean. CMV serostatus was the sole immune exposure data available.

Sequenced material: PBMCs. The clonotype originates from a man younger than 45 in good health and CMV-seronegative. The V call is TRBV5-6, the J call TRBJ1-3; no firm D call. The CDR3 spells CASSLMRRQAGNTIYF. DNA for the CDR3: TGTGCCAGCAGCTTGATGAGACGTCAAGCGGGAAACACCATATATTTT. Full variable domain (missing parts from reference TRBV5-6 and TRBJ1-3): DAGVTQSPTHLIKTRGQQVTLRCSPKSGHDTVSWYQQALGQGPQFIFQYYEEEERQRGNFPDRFSGHQFPNYSSELNVNALLLGDSALYLCASSLMRRQAGNTIYFGEGSWLTVV.